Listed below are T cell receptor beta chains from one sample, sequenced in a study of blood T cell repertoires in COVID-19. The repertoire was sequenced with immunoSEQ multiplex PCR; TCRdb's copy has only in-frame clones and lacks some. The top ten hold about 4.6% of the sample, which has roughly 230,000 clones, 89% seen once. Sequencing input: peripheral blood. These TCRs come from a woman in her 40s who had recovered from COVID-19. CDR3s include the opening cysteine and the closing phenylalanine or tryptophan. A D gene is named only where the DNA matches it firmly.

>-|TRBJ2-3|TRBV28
CASSQQGLGSTDTQYF
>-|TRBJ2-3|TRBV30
CAWSPRVTGDTQYF
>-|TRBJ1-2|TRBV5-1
CASNEGGGDYGYTF
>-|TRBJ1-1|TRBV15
CATSAPSQIMNTEAFF
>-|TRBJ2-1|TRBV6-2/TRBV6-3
CASSLLGTWGTSSYNEQFF
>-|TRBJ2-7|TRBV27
CASSFGASLTYEQYF
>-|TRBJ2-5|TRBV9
CASSVAEGRETQYF
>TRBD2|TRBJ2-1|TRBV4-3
CASSQRVAGGGEQFF
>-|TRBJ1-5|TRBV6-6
CASSPREQNQPQHF
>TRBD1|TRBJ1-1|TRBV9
CASSGQGRGNTEAFF
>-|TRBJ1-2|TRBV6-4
CASSPQGRGDYGYTF
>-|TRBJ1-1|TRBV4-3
CASSQDAQRTEAFF
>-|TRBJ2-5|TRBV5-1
CASMAGTYQETQYF
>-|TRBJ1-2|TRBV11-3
CASSHEGVKGGYTF
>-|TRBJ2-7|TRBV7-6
CASSPVGEALNEQYF
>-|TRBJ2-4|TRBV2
CASSEALGRGAKNIQYF
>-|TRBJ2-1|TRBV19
CASSMSGLYNEQFF
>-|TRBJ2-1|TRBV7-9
CASSGSYNEQFF
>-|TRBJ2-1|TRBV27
CASRAPSVGYNEQFF
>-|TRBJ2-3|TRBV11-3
CASSYGEAPGDTQYF
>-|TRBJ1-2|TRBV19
CASNPGDYGYTF
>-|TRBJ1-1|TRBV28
CASSLRGRRAFF
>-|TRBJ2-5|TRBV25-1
CASSSSETQYF
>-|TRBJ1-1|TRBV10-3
CAISERGNMNTEAFF
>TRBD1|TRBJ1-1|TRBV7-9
CASSWDREAFF
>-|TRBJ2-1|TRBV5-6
CASSLLGHEQFF
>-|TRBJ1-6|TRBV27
CAAGFGGYSPLHF
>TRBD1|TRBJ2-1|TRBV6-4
CASSSGQGANNEQFF
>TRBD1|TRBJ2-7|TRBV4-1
CASSQDATGVGEQYF
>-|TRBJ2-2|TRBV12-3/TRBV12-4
CASGQHHTGELFF
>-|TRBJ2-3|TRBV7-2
CASSLPGRGTQYF
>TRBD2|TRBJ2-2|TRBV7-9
CASSLAALAGGSWELFF
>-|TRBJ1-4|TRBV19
CASSIGGKLFF
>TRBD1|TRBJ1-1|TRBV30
CACRQGGTEAFF
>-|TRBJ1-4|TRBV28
CASSFWEEGNEKLFF
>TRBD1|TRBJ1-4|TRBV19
CASSGTGINEKLFF
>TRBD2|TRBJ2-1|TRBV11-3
CASSPGLDNEQFF
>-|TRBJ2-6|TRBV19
CASRLTGSGANVLTF
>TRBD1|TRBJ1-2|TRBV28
CATLTGNLYGYTF
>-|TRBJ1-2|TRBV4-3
CASSRRAGPYGYTF
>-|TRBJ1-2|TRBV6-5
CASSYSGTRGYTF
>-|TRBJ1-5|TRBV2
CASSQTKTVQPQHF
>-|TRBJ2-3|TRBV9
CASSLTGLSTDTQYF
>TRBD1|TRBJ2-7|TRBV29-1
CSVETGAYEQYF
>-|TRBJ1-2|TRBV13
CASSLVGRPQEGGYTF
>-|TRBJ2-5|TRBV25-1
CESKPQETQYF
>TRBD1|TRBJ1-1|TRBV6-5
CASSQQGLNTEAFF
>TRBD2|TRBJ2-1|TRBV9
CASSVGLAGGLNEQFF
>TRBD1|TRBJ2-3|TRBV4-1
CASSQAPTGRGTDTQYF
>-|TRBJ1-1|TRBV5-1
CASSLSQAYTEAFF
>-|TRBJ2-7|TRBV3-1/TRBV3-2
CASGVWGVGNTYEQYF
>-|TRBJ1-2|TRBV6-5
CASSYWPHREGYTF
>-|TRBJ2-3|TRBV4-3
CASSQDSVVADTQYF
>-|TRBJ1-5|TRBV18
CASSQTGSDQPQHF
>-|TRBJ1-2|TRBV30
CAWSVLWGRYTF